What follows describes a single T cell receptor (beta chain). Its antigen is unidentified. The data derive from a study of T cell repertoires in cytomegalovirus infection. Turning to the study itself: Matching HLA type, along with CMV infection, was indicated by public TCR beta signatures.

TCRdb re-called the reads through MiXCR, storing one row per CDR3 protein. The data contain 400,000 or so distinct CDR3 sequences, 31% of them seen just once; the ten biggest clones take up roughly 15%. General study points: HLA-C-restricted CMV-specific TCR beta clonotypes were dominant in the ex vivo response. Carriage of CMV together with the relevant HLA was identifiable through cumulative public TCR beta family frequency.

Germline V CDR1 and CDR2: DFQATT, SNEGSKA (reference sequence). V was clipped by 3 bases and J by 7 bases, with 10 bases between them. The CDR3 extends over 11 amino acids. This TCR was sampled from a human donor in good health (CMV status not recorded). Some clones in this sample may be carry-over from other donors' samples. The chain is built from TRBV20-1 and TRBJ2-7, with a possible D match to TRBD1 (6 bases). The specimen was PBMCs. In DNA, the CDR3 is TGCAGTGCTAGCTTAGGGGGTGAGCAGTACTTC. Translated, it gives CSASLGGEQYF.